Listed here are 9 T cell receptor beta chains from one sample, sequenced in a study of neoadjuvant nivolumab and ipilimumab in lung cancer. Some clones are missing from TCRdb's copy, which holds only in-frame ones; the method was immunoSEQ multiplex PCR. The repertoire has about 17,000 clones, 76% of them found once; the top ten carry around 7.3%. Sample: tumor tissue, taken after neoadjuvant nivolumab, alone or with ipilimumab, at or shortly before surgery. All receptors derive from an adult with non-small cell lung cancer.

The gene calls are TRBV7-2 and TRBJ2-1; 12 nucleotides align to TRBD2. This CDR3 is 16 amino acids long. Germline V gene sequence: CDR1 SGHTA, CDR2 FQGNSA. V trimming: 5 bases; J trimming: 2 bases; junction bases outside the gene matches: 4. CDR3 loop: CASSPRLAGAYNEQFF. The CDR3 nucleotides are TGTGCCAGCAGCCCGCGACTAGCGGGGGCCTACAATGAGCAGTTCTTC.

The genes are TRBV18 and TRBJ2-3, with D hard to call. Trimming took 5 bases from V and 2 from J, leaving 17 bases between them. The CDR3 consists of 16 residues. Germline assignment: CDR1 KGHSH and CDR2 LQKENI. The CDR3 coding sequence is TGTGCCAGCTCAAAGGACGGAATCTCGACCACAGATACGCAGTATTTT. It yields the protein CASSKDGISTTDTQYF.

The V call is TRBV5-5, the J call TRBJ2-7; 7 positions match TRBD2. Germline loops: CDR1 SGHKS, CDR2 YYEKEE (reference sequence). V lost 3 bases and J lost 1; bases outside the gene matches: 1. The CDR3 consists of 13 residues. CDR3 sequence (DNA): TGTGCCAGCAGCTGGGGGGGTTCCTACGAGCAGTACTTC. This sequence encodes CASSWGGSYEQYF. Together with reference TRBV5-5 and TRBJ2-7, the CDR3 gives the full variable domain: DAGVTQSPTHLIKTRGQQVTLRCSPISGHKSVSWYQQVLGQGPQFIFQYYEKEERGRGNFPDRFSARQFPNYSSELNVNALLLGDSALYLCASSWGGSYEQYFGPGTRLTVT.

The gene calls are TRBV9 and TRBJ1-2; 7 bases agree with TRBD1. V lost 3 bases to trimming and J lost 13 bases; unmatched junction nucleotides: 15. This CDR3 spans 14 amino acids. The germline V gene encodes CDR1 SGDLS and CDR2 YYNGEE. CDR3 coding DNA: TGTGCCAGCAGCGGGGGAGCTACAGGGGATAAAGGCACCTTC. Translating gives CASSGGATGDKGTF.

This chain connects TRBV9 to TRBJ1-4; maybe TRBD1 (5 bases). CDR1 and CDR2 from the germline V gene are SGDLS and YYNGEE. There are 16 residues in the CDR3. The V end was cut by 0 bases, the J end by 4 bases, with 13 bases between. This CDR3 is CASSVESGRFNEKLFF. The CDR3 nucleotides read TGTGCCAGCAGCGTAGAGTCGGGACGGTTTAATGAAAAACTGTTTTTT.

This clone was observed a single time. CDR3 protein: CASTMGQGLPYEQYF. CDR3 nucleotides: TGCGCCAGCACGATGGGACAGGGCCTTCCCTACGAGCAGTACTTC. The chain couples TRBV5-1 to TRBJ2-7; 9 positions match TRBD1. The CDR3 contains 15 residues. V was pared by 6 bases and J by 2 bases, with 9 bases of the junction left unmatched. Per the germline V gene, CDR1 is SGHRS and CDR2 is YFSETQ.

By share of the sample, this clone is medium-sized (0.01 to 0.1%). The rearrangement uses TRBV7-8 and TRBJ1-3; a possible D gene is TRBD1 (6 bases). CDR1 and CDR2 (germline): SGHVS, FQNEAQ. This CDR3 has 17 residues. Trimming removed 0 bases at V and 4 bases at J, with 16 bases between. The CDR3 loop reads CASSLAEQGYTGNTIYF. CDR3 in DNA: TGTGCCAGCAGCTTAGCTGAACAGGGTTACACGGGAAACACCATATATTTT.

The chain links TRBV2 to TRBJ1-1; D not resolved. Trimming took 8 bases from V and 4 from J, leaving 11 bases between them. Germline CDR1 reads SNHLY; CDR2 reads FYNNEI. CDR3 length: 12 amino acids. For the CDR3, the DNA is TGTGCCAGCCTCAACCCGGGCACTGAAGCTTTCTTT. It encodes CASLNPGTEAFF.

V usage is TRBV7-2 and J usage is TRBJ1-6; D gene ambiguous. The germline gives CDR1 SGHTA, CDR2 FQGNSA. The CDR3 length is 15 residues. Trimming removed 3 bases at V and 1 base at J, with 7 bases between. The chain's CDR3 is CASSLRKSYNSPLHF. As DNA, the CDR3 is TGTGCCAGCAGCTTGAGGAAATCCTATAATTCACCCCTCCACTTT.